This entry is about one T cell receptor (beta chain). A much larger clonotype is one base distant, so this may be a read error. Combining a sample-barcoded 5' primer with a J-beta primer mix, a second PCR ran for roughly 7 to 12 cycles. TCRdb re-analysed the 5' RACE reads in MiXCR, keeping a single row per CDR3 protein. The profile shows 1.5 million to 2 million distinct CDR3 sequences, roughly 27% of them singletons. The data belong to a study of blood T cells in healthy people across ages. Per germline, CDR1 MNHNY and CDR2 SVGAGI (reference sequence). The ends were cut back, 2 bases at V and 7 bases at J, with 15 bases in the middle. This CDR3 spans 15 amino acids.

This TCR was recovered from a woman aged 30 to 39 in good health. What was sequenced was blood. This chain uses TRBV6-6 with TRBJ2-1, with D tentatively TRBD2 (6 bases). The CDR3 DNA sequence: TGTGCCAGCAGTTACGGGGGGAGCGAGCCTAATGAGCAGTTCTTC. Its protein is CASSYGGSEPNEQFF.